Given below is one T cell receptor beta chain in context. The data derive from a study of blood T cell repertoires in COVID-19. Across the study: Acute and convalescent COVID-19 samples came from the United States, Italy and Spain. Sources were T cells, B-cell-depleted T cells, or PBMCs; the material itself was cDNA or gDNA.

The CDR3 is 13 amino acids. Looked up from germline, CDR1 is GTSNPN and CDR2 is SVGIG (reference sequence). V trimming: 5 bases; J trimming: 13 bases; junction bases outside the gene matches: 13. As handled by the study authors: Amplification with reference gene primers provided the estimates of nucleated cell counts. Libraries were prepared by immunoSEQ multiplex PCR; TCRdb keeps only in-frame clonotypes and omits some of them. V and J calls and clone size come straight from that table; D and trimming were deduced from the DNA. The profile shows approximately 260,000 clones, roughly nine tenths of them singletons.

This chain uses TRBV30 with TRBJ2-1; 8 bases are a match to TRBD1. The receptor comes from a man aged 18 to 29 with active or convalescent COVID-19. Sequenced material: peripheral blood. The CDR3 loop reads CAWSSTTGGVQFF. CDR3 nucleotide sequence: TGTGCCTGGTCTAGTACTACAGGGGGAGTCCAGTTCTTC.